The 9 T cell receptor beta chains in this list originate from one sample, sequenced in a study of regulatory T cells in long-lasting Graves disease. Arm-PCR of CDR3 regions with iRepertoire HTBI primers generated TCR beta libraries. TCRdb re-derived calls from the multiplex PCR reads in MiXCR, one entry per CDR3 protein. The data hold about 420,000 distinct CDR3 sequences, with roughly 17% observed a single time. Time point: newly diagnosed GD, antithyroid drugs for less than 3 months. The TCR library used RNA extracted from PBMCs. These sequences were also reported in another study, on T cells in Graves' hyperthyroidism and ophthalmopathy.

The sample in question was peripheral blood mononuclear cells (PBMCs), obtained at new diagnosis, from a patient treated with antithyroid drugs. The receptors come from a woman aged 18-29 years with Graves disease.

J is TRBJ1-2 and V is TRBV28; 10 nucleotides line up with TRBD1. The J segment lost 4 bases and the V segment lost 4 bases, leaving 9 bases of the junction unmatched. This CDR3 has 16 residues. Germline CDR1 is MDHEN and CDR2 is SYDVKM. The chain's CDR3 is CASSWGQGLSSYGYTF. For the CDR3, the DNA is TGTGCCAGCAGTTGGGGACAGGGGCTTTCCTCCTATGGCTACACCTTC.

This clonotype has ten or more counts. This chain connects TRBV5-1 to TRBJ1-1; no reliable D call. The CDR3 consists of 14 residues. Germline loops: CDR1 SGHRS, CDR2 YFSETQ. V was trimmed by 1 base and J by 6 bases, leaving 13 bases between them. CDR3 nucleotides: TGCGCCAGCAGCTTGCGCAGTTCTGGGGCTGAAGCTTTCTTT. This gives the protein CASSLRSSGAEAFF.

This sequence joins TRBV12-3 or TRBV12-4 and TRBJ1-1, with D uncertain. The CDR3 totals 15 residues. Trimming took 3 bases from V and 3 from J, leaving 14 bases between them. The CDR3 reads CASSLIGQKDTEAFF. In nucleotides, the CDR3 is TGTGCCAGCAGTTTGATAGGGCAGAAGGACACTGAAGCTTTCTTT.

This clonotype was counted a few times. This chain uses TRBV6-5 with TRBJ2-2; perhaps D is TRBD1 or TRBD2 (5 bases each). Germline-derived CDR1 and CDR2 are MNHEY and SVGAGI. CDR3 length equals 16 residues. The V end lost 0 bases, the J end lost 2 bases, and 10 bases lay between the germline ends. The CDR3 here is CASSYSTGANTGELFF. CDR3 sequence (DNA): TGTGCCAGCAGTTACTCGACCGGGGCCAACACCGGGGAGCTGTTTTTT.

As concerns this clonotype: A read error is possible here, since a much larger clone lies one base away. The CDR3, as DNA: TGTGCCAGCTCACCGGGACAGGGGTCGAGGGAGCAGTTCTTC. Protein sequence: CASSPGQGSREQFF. The V call is TRBV12-3 or TRBV12-4, the J call TRBJ2-1, with 10 bases fitting TRBD1. With V trimmed by 8 bases and J by 10 bases, 11 bases remained unmatched. The CDR3 covers 14 residues.

Comments on this clonotype: A read error may produce the germline difference seen at one junction end. The chain links TRBV7-2 to TRBJ2-3; D is unresolved. The CDR3 consists of 12 residues. CDR1 is SGHTA, CDR2 FQGNSA, per germline. The CDR3 region is CAGRRVTDMQYF. For the CDR3, the DNA is TGTGCCGGCCGTCGGGTCACAGATATGCAGTATTTT.

This clonotype was counted many times. V gene TRBV6-5 combines with J gene TRBJ1-5; D remains unclear. Germline V gene lookup returns CDR1 MNHEY and CDR2 SVGAGI. This CDR3 spans 15 amino acids. Trimming pared 0 bases from V and 0 bases from J, leaving 6 bases between. CDR3 sequence reads: CASSYSSYSNQPQHF. The CDR3 coding sequence is TGTGCCAGCAGTTACTCGAGCTATAGCAATCAGCCCCAGCATTTT.

The CDR3 loop is CASSVEAAVPTYGYTF. CDR3 nucleotides: TGTGCCAGCAGCGTAGAGGCAGCAGTCCCGACCTATGGCTACACCTTC. This chain joins TRBV9 and TRBJ1-2; D call uncertain. The germline gives CDR1 SGDLS, CDR2 YYNGEE. V was clipped by 0 bases and J by 4 bases, with 16 bases between them. CDR3 length: 16 residues.

This clonotype has more than one count but fewer than ten. The rearrangement joins TRBV6-1 to TRBJ1-2, with 11 bases that match TRBD1. This CDR3 contains 14 residues. Germline V gives CDR1 MNHNS, CDR2 SASEGT. With V trimmed by 7 bases and J by 5 bases, 6 bases remained unmatched. The CDR3 bases are TGTGCCAGCACCCCGGACAGGGGGCCTTATGGCTACACCTTC. Protein sequence: CASTPDRGPYGYTF.